These T cell receptor beta chains were read from a single sample in a study of shared clonotypes between healthy human individuals. TCRdb's copy holds only in-frame clones and misses some; the assay was immunoSEQ multiplex PCR. In the table there are 2 million to 2.5 million clones, roughly 95% of which are singletons. The sample was naive CD4+ T cells sorted from blood. The receptors come from a man aged 18 to 30 in good health. Both conserved end residues are part of each CDR3.

cdr3_length j_call v_call cdr3_aa
15 TRBJ1-1 TRBV6-5 CASSSIRGGNTEAFF
15 TRBJ2-7 TRBV27 CASSSEKLYPYEQYF
13 TRBJ2-1 TRBV7-7 CASSLDWSNEQFF
13 TRBJ2-5 TRBV19 CASSMSRRETQYF
14 TRBJ2-7 TRBV21-1 CASSNGGCSYEQYF
16 TRBJ2-2 TRBV18 CASSRGTPANTGELFF
14 TRBJ2-7 TRBV5-1 CASSPPDRGYEQYF
16 TRBJ2-3 TRBV2 CASSVESGRGTDTQYF
15 TRBJ2-1 TRBV19 CASRSASGNNNEQFF
17 TRBJ2-3 TRBV5-1 CASSLVAAGGPDDTQYF
16 TRBJ2-3 TRBV27 CASSLSKTGRVDTQYF
15 TRBJ1-6 TRBV5-4 CASRRRGGGNSPLHF
15 TRBJ1-3 TRBV6-5 CASSGDFSSGNTIYF
15 TRBJ2-7 TRBV19 CASSTPSGSSYEQYF
14 TRBJ2-3 TRBV5-4 CASSTRLDGDTQYF
16 TRBJ1-1 TRBV10-1 CASETGRVEVNTEAFF
11 TRBJ2-3 TRBV5-1 CASSLQNTQYF
13 TRBJ2-3 TRBV6-5 CASKDRAPDTQYF
14 TRBJ1-2 TRBV9 CASSPTSSNYGYTF
13 TRBJ1-2 TRBV29-1 CSVDRPANYGYTF
13 TRBJ1-5 TRBV21-1 CASSVGPRQPQHF
14 TRBJ1-4 TRBV5-4 CASSLETSNEKLFF
14 TRBJ2-1 TRBV7-9 CASNIWGSYNEQFF
15 TRBJ2-2 TRBV7-3 CASSFQGSFTGELFF
15 TRBJ2-3 TRBV6-6 CASSYSGGAVDTQYF
14 TRBJ1-1 TRBV11-2 CASSTLKGRAEAFF
16 TRBJ2-3 TRBV27 CASSLTSGRPTDTQYF
15 TRBJ1-4 TRBV28 CASSLNRQLNEKLFF
11 TRBJ2-3 TRBV30 CAWSLADTQYF
15 TRBJ2-5 TRBV7-2 CASSLANNPRETQYF
13 TRBJ1-1 TRBV27 CASSFGTFTEAFF
15 TRBJ1-2 TRBV28 CASTSQGLSLYGYTF
12 TRBJ1-1 TRBV9 CASSLPRPEAFF
11 TRBJ2-7 TRBV21-1 CDSSKLYEQYF
17 TRBJ2-5 TRBV7-2 CASSSPPGQGVVETQYF
15 TRBJ2-5 TRBV18 CASSLQQGAGETQYF
13 TRBJ2-7 TRBV10-3 CAITGTSVYEQYF
14 TRBJ1-1 TRBV18 CASSPGGRDTEAFF
16 TRBJ2-5 TRBV19 CASSIDLLAGLETQYF
15 TRBJ2-7 TRBV7-2 CASSLSTREFYEQYF
13 TRBJ1-5 TRBV6-5 CASQMTGDQPQHF
13 TRBJ2-5 TRBV2 CASSQGSRETQYF
15 TRBJ1-3 TRBV7-2 CASSSSTGLGNTIYF
15 TRBJ1-5 TRBV30 CAWSSDGYSNQPQHF
19 TRBJ1-5 TRBV4-2 CASSPSRDRGVRGNQPQHF
17 TRBJ2-3 TRBV6-1 CASSDRTQGALGDTQYF
17 TRBJ2-7 TRBV10-3 CAISESGKGAGYYEQYF
12 TRBJ2-7 TRBV6-5 CASSSNSYEQYF
13 TRBJ2-7 TRBV30 CAWSGQRHYEQYF
14 TRBJ1-1 TRBV5-4 CASSLAGWNTEAFF
15 TRBJ1-2 TRBV27 CASSSRQGKSYGYTF
14 TRBJ1-2 TRBV18 CASSPGTVNYGYTF
12 TRBJ1-5 TRBV10-3 CAISPSNQPQHF
16 TRBJ1-3 TRBV18 CASSPLDRGRGNTIYF
15 TRBJ1-4 TRBV4-1 CASSQHGTSNEKLFF
14 TRBJ1-1 TRBV5-1 CASSLETPGTEAFF
17 TRBJ2-1 TRBV4-1 CASSQDRGRGAYNEQFF
12 TRBJ1-5 TRBV6-4 CASTPTDQPQHF
16 TRBJ2-5 TRBV6-5 CASSYSNWYNQETQYF
18 TRBJ1-6 TRBV4-1 CASSQDHRTVARASPLHF